These 21 T cell receptor beta chains were all obtained from the same sample, sequenced in a study of blood T cell repertoires in COVID-19. Measured with immunoSEQ multiplex PCR; TCRdb has only the in-frame clones, and not every one. The data show over 85,000 clones, 70% to 90% seen once. Material for sequencing was peripheral blood. The receptors stem from a human donor with COVID-19, enrolled during active disease. The donor label of this sample is uncertain.

The chain employs TRBV15 and TRBJ1-4; D perhaps matches TRBD1 (6 bases). Germline V gene data show CDR1 as LNHNV and CDR2 as YYDKDF (reference sequence). This CDR3 region has 16 residues. V lost 0 bases and J 7 bases, leaving 15 bases between the germline ends. CDR3 nucleotide sequence: TGTGCCACCAGCAGAGATCTAACAGGGATCTTTGAAAAACTGTTTTTT. As protein: CATSRDLTGIFEKLFF.

The J gene is TRBJ1-4, the V gene TRBV9, with D possibly matching TRBD1 (5 bases). Per the germline V gene, CDR1 is SGDLS and CDR2 is YYNGEE. The V end was cut by 0 bases, the J end by 2 bases, with 8 bases between. This CDR3 region has 15 residues. The CDR3 region has the DNA TGTGCCAGCAGCGTAGGCCCAGGGACTAATGAAAAACTGTTTTTT. The encoded protein is CASSVGPGTNEKLFF.

The V gene is TRBV5-1, the J gene TRBJ2-5, with a possible D match to TRBD1 (6 bases). The CDR3 sequence is 15 residues long. CDR1 and CDR2 from the germline V gene are SGHRS and YFSETQ. V lost 0 bases to trimming and J lost 1 base, with 10 bases between them. CDR3 sequence (DNA): TGCGCCAGCAGCTTGGCTGACAGGCGCCAAGAGACCCAGTACTTC. Protein product: CASSLADRRQETQYF.

CDR3 in amino acids: CASSLARDRRGANTIYF. CDR3 sequence (DNA): TGTGCCAGCAGCTTAGCCCGGGACCGCCGGGGGGCAAACACCATATATTTT. The chain carries TRBV7-9 and TRBJ1-3, with a possible D match to TRBD1 (6 bases). Deletions cut 0 bases from V and 6 bases from J, with 18 bases between. The CDR3 is made up of 17 amino acids. Germline loops: CDR1 SEHNR, CDR2 FQNEAQ (reference sequence).

This clone appeared once. The chain links TRBV28 to TRBJ1-2; the D gene is possibly TRBD1 (5 bases). This CDR3 is 15 amino acids long. V lost 5 bases, J lost 7 bases, and 20 bases lay in between. The germline CDR1 and CDR2 sequences are MDHEN and SYDVKM. CDR3 nucleotides: TGTGCCAGCAGTCCCCCTAGCGGGCAGGGTTTTGGCTACACCTTC. Translating it yields CASSPPSGQGFGYTF.

The chain couples TRBV29-1 to TRBJ2-7; 7 bases agree with TRBD2. The trim removed 2 bases at V and 7 bases at J, leaving 11 bases unmatched. CDR1 is SQVTM, CDR2 ANQGSEA, per germline. The CDR3 covers 14 residues. DNA for the CDR3: TGCAGCGTTGAAACGGCTAGCGGCTCTAATGAGCAGTACTTC. Protein sequence: CSVETASGSNEQYF.

The genes are TRBV24-1 and TRBJ2-7; 7 bases align to TRBD2. The V segment lost 10 bases and the J segment 1 base; nucleotides outside the gene matches: 3. The CDR3 runs 12 residues. Germline assignment: CDR1 KGHDR and CDR2 SFDVKD. The CDR3 DNA follows: TGTGCCACGAGCGGGGATTCCTACGAGCAGTACTTC. Amino acids: CATSGDSYEQYF.

The chain couples TRBV2 to TRBJ1-2; D may be TRBD1 (5 bases). Germline V lookup: CDR1 SNHLY, CDR2 FYNNEI. This CDR3 comprises 14 residues. V lost 4 bases and J lost 0, with 9 bases in between. The CDR3 DNA reads TGTGCCAGCAGTGGGCAGGGCGCTAACTATGGCTACACCTTC. Its translation: CASSGQGANYGYTF.

The rearrangement links TRBV6-5 to TRBJ1-3, with D hard to call. Germline CDR1 reads MNHEY; CDR2 reads SVGAGI. The CDR3 has 15 residues. Between the trimmed V and J ends, which lost 0 bases and 4 bases, there was a span of 10 bases. In DNA, the CDR3 is TGTGCCAGCAGTTACTCCTACCGTCGGGGAAACACCATATATTTT. It specifies CASSYSYRRGNTIYF.

This sequence joins TRBV12-3 or TRBV12-4 and TRBJ1-2; weak D call: TRBD1 (5 bases). V was trimmed by 4 bases and J by 5 bases, leaving 8 bases between them. CDR3 length: 12 residues. CDR3 sequence (DNA): TGTGCCAGCAGTTCGAGACAGTATGGCTACACCTTC. Residues: CASSSRQYGYTF.

The genes are TRBV3-1 (or the pseudogene TRBV3-2) and TRBJ1-5, with 9 bases matching TRBD1. Germline CDR1 LGHDT, CDR2 YNNKEL (reference sequence). The CDR3 is 14 residues long. With V trimmed by 5 bases and J by 7 bases, 6 bases remained unmatched. DNA of the CDR3: TGTGCCAGCAGCATTAGACAGGGGGTACAGCCCCAGCATTTT. This codes for CASSIRQGVQPQHF.

The DNA for the CDR3 is TGTGCCAGCAGCCCCAATAGGGGTTCTGAAGCTTTCTTT. It specifies CASSPNRGSEAFF. This chain connects TRBV12-3 or TRBV12-4 to TRBJ1-1; the D gene is possibly TRBD1 (5 bases). The germline V and J ends were trimmed by 6 bases and 6 bases, with 14 bases remaining between them. The CDR3 consists of 13 residues.

The chain has TRBV6-6 and TRBJ2-5, with 8 positions matching TRBD2. The CDR3 has 15 amino acids. Germline V lookup: CDR1 MNHNY, CDR2 SVGAGI (reference sequence). V lost 2 bases to trimming and J lost 3 bases; unmatched junction nucleotides: 5. DNA for the CDR3: TGTGCCAGCAGTTACCCCCCAGCGGGGGAAGAGACCCAGTACTTC. Amino acids: CASSYPPAGEETQYF.

This chain links TRBV27 with TRBJ2-2, with TRBD2 as a possible D gene (5 bases). Germline loops: CDR1 MNHEY, CDR2 SMNVEV (reference sequence). V lost 9 bases to trimming and J lost 3 bases, with 17 bases between them. The CDR3 has 15 residues. The CDR3 is CASTPGIRDTGELFF. The CDR3, as DNA: TGTGCCAGTACACCCGGGATCCGAGACACCGGGGAGCTGTTTTTT.

This rearrangement joins TRBV28 to TRBJ1-2; D uncertain. Trimming removed 6 bases from V and 6 bases from J, with 11 bases in between. CDR3 length equals 12 residues. CDR1 is MDHEN and CDR2 is SYDVKM in the germline V gene. CDR3 nucleotides: TGTGCCAGCAGAGACACCGGGGATGGCTACACCTTC. Its protein is CASRDTGDGYTF.

The V gene is TRBV5-4, the J gene TRBJ2-7; D may be TRBD1 (5 bases). Deletions cut 0 bases from V and 6 bases from J, with 10 bases between. Germline V lookup: CDR1 SGHNT, CDR2 YYREEE (reference sequence). The CDR3 is made up of 13 amino acids. Here the CDR3 reads CASSLVKGLEQYF. The DNA for the CDR3 is TGTGCCAGCAGCTTGGTAAAGGGGCTCGAGCAGTACTTC.

V gene TRBV3-1 (or the pseudogene TRBV3-2) combines with J gene TRBJ1-5; D unclear. V was cut by 1 base and J by 7 bases, with 11 bases left in between. CDR3 length equals 14 residues. Per the germline V gene, CDR1 is LGHDT and CDR2 is YNNKEL (reference sequence). The CDR3 DNA reads TGTGCCAGCAGCCAAGGACCAACAGCCCAGCCCCAGCATTTT. This codes for CASSQGPTAQPQHF.

This chain links TRBV11-3 with TRBJ2-1, with TRBD2 matching over 8 bases. CDR1 and CDR2 from the germline V gene are SGHNT and YENEEA. This CDR3 spans 13 amino acids. Trimming at V came to 1 base and at J to 10 bases, leaving 3 bases not matched to a gene. This chain's CDR3 is CASSLGAGVEQFF. The CDR3 DNA is TGTGCCAGCAGCTTAGGAGCGGGAGTGGAGCAGTTCTTC.

This clone has more than one count but fewer than ten. The chain combines TRBV2 with TRBJ2-3; 10 bases align to TRBD1. V dropped 6 bases and J dropped 2; count of bases not matched to a gene: 2. The CDR3 runs 14 residues. Germline lookup yields CDR1 SNHLY and CDR2 FYNNEI. This CDR3 is CASRGTGVTDTQYF. As DNA, the CDR3 is TGTGCCAGCAGAGGGACAGGGGTCACAGATACGCAGTATTTT.

The chain uses TRBV5-6 and TRBJ2-7; maybe TRBD2 (5 bases). The V gene's germline CDR1 is SGHDT and CDR2 YYEEEE. There are 15 residues in the CDR3. Trimming took 3 bases from V and 2 from J, leaving 15 bases between them. The CDR3 bases are TGTGCCAGCAGCTCCCCCCAGCGGAGCACCTACGAGCAGTACTTC. Amino acid sequence: CASSSPQRSTYEQYF. Variable domain in full (rest from reference TRBV5-6 and TRBJ2-7): DAGVTQSPTHLIKTRGQQVTLRCSPKSGHDTVSWYQQALGQGPQFIFQYYEEEERQRGNFPDRFSGHQFPNYSSELNVNALLLGDSALYLCASSSPQRSTYEQYFGPGTRLTVT.

The chain links TRBV4-1 to TRBJ1-1; D not certain. Between the trimmed V and J ends, which lost 1 base and 5 bases, there was a span of 14 bases. Germline V gene sequence: CDR1 MGHRA, CDR2 YSYEKL. The CDR3 has 15 residues. CDR3: CASSQVSGEWTEAFF. The CDR3 bases are TGCGCCAGCAGCCAAGTGAGTGGGGAGTGGACTGAAGCTTTCTTT.